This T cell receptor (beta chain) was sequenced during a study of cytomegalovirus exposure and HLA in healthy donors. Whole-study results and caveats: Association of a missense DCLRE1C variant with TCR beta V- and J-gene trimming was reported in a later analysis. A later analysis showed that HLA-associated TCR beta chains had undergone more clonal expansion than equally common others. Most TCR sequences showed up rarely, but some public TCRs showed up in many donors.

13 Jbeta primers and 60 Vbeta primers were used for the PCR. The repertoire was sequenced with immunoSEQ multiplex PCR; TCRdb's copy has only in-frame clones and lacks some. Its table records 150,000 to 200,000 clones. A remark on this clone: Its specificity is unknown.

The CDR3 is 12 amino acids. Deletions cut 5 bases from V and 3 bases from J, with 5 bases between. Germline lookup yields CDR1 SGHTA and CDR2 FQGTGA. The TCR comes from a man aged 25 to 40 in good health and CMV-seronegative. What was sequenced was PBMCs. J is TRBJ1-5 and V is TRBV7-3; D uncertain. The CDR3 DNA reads TGTGCCAGCAGCCCCTACAATCAGCCCCAGCATTTT. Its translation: CASSPYNQPQHF.